This TCR beta chain was recovered during a study of blood T cell repertoires in COVID-19. Study as a whole: Sample material is recorded as cDNA or gDNA derived from T cells, B-cell-depleted T cells, or PBMCs.

A single count supports this clone. In the original analysis: Counts of nucleated cells, estimated from reference gene primer amplification, were obtained. Measured with immunoSEQ multiplex PCR; TCRdb has only the in-frame clones, and not every one. V, J and clone size are those of that table, while D and trimming were read from the DNA. The table shows about 200,000 clones, with about 88% occurring only once. The source is a woman in her forties or fifties with COVID-19, enrolled during active disease. Specimen: peripheral blood.

The CDR3 region is CASSEAGGRGRQPQHF. The CDR3 DNA reads TGCGCCAGCAGTGAAGCAGGAGGGCGCGGTCGTCAGCCCCAGCATTTT. The chain uses TRBV10-2 and TRBJ1-5, with D hard to call. The germline V and J ends were trimmed by 3 bases and 6 bases, with 18 bases remaining between them. The V gene's germline CDR1 is WSHSY and CDR2 SAAADI. The CDR3 has 16 residues.